Below are 18 T cell receptor beta chains sequenced from a single sample in a study of blood T cell repertoires in COVID-19. The repertoire was sequenced with immunoSEQ multiplex PCR; TCRdb's copy has only in-frame clones and lacks some. The sample gives 90,000 to 150,000 clones, less than 75% of which show up once; 0.7% to 1% is in the top ten. The source material was peripheral blood. These receptors all come from a human donor with acute or convalescent COVID-19. The donor label of this sample is uncertain.

V usage is TRBV21-1 and J usage is TRBJ1-1; the table names TRBD1, a call not compared with the DNA. TRBV21-1 is a known pseudogene. There are 17 residues in the CDR3. The CDR3 nucleotides are TGTGCCAGCAGCAAAAGGAGACAGGGTGGAGAGGACACTGAAGCTTTCTTT. The encoded protein is CASSKRRQGGEDTEAFF.

The rearrangement uses TRBV12-3 or TRBV12-4 and TRBJ1-2; D unresolved. V was clipped by 3 bases and J by 0 bases, with 5 bases between them. The CDR3 has 13 residues. Written as DNA, the CDR3 is TGTGCCAGCAGTTTTGCGCCTAACTATGGCTACACCTTC. Encoded protein: CASSFAPNYGYTF.

V and J are TRBV3-1 (or the pseudogene TRBV3-2) and TRBJ2-5; TRBD2 aligns across 7 bases. The CDR3 is 12 amino acids. Germline loops: CDR1 LGHDT, CDR2 YNNKEL (reference sequence). Trimming removed 1 base from V and 11 bases from J; junction bases left unmatched: 4. CDR3 region: CASSQVAGPQYF. CDR3 DNA sequence: TGTGCCAGCAGCCAAGTAGCGGGCCCTCAGTACTTC.

The V and J genes are TRBV6-5 and TRBJ1-2, with D maybe TRBD1 (6 bases). The V end was cut by 4 bases, the J end by 4 bases, with 16 bases between. The CDR3 sequence is 15 residues long. CDR1 MNHEY and CDR2 SVGAGI come from the germline V gene. The CDR3 loop is CASSFQGIGGYGYTF. Written as DNA, the CDR3 is TGTGCCAGCAGTTTCCAGGGGATAGGGGGCTATGGCTACACCTTC.

CDR3 bases: TGTGCCAGCAGCTTAGGACAGGGACAAGAGACCCAGTACTTC. This sequence encodes CASSLGQGQETQYF. The chain couples TRBV7-9 to TRBJ2-5, with TRBD1 matching over 7 bases. CDR1 is SEHNR and CDR2 is FQNEAQ in the germline V gene (reference sequence). This CDR3 has 14 amino acids. Trimming at V came to 1 base and at J to 2 bases, leaving 1 base not matched to a gene.

V usage is TRBV3-1 (or the pseudogene TRBV3-2) and J usage is TRBJ2-7; no clear D. CDR3 length: 11 residues. The germline V and J ends were trimmed by 5 bases and 2 bases, with 4 bases remaining between them. The germline CDR1 and CDR2 sequences are LGHDT and YNNKEL (reference sequence). DNA of the CDR3: TGTGCCAGCAGCGACACCTACGAGCAGTACTTC. It translates to CASSDTYEQYF.

This clone showed up just a few times. This sequence joins TRBV10-3 and TRBJ1-3; weak D call: TRBD1 (6 bases). The CDR3 consists of 13 residues. V gave up 6 bases and J gave up 4 bases, with 10 bases separating them. Germline V lookup: CDR1 ENHRY, CDR2 SYGVKD. CDR3 protein: CAIRSGAGNTIYF. CDR3 DNA: TGTGCCATCAGGTCAGGGGCCGGAAACACCATATATTTT.

This sequence joins TRBV24-1 and TRBJ1-5; 9 bases are a match to TRBD1. J was trimmed by 2 bases and V by 4 bases; bases with no gene match: 5. CDR3 length equals 16 residues. Germline V gene sequence: CDR1 KGHDR, CDR2 SFDVKD. CDR3 in amino acids: CATSDATGGRNQPQHF. The CDR3 DNA follows: TGTGCCACCAGTGACGCTACAGGGGGCCGCAATCAGCCCCAGCATTTT.

This chain joins TRBV5-5 and TRBJ1-3, with a possible D match to TRBD1 (5 bases). V was cut by 4 bases and J by 2 bases, with 10 bases left in between. This CDR3 has 14 amino acids. CDR1 and CDR2 from the germline V gene are SGHKS and YYEKEE (reference sequence). This CDR3 reads CASSPRQTGNTIYF. CDR3 nucleotide sequence: TGTGCCAGCAGCCCACGACAGACTGGAAACACCATATATTTT.

This rearrangement joins TRBV4-1 to TRBJ2-1; 7 bases match TRBD1. J gave up 7 bases and V 4 bases, and 4 bases lay outside the gene matches. This CDR3 has 13 amino acids. Germline V gene lookup returns CDR1 MGHRA and CDR2 YSYEKL. The CDR3 nucleotides are TGCGCCAGCAGCCTAAGACAGGGAAATGAGCAGTTCTTC. Its protein is CASSLRQGNEQFF.

The CDR3: CASSDRGEGVDEQFF. The DNA for the CDR3 is TGTGCCAGCAGTGACCGCGGAGAGGGTGTCGATGAGCAGTTCTTC. The chain has TRBV6-4 and TRBJ2-1, with D perhaps TRBD2 (5 bases). The CDR3 consists of 15 residues. From germline, CDR1 is MRHNA and CDR2 SNTAGT. V was trimmed by 2 bases and J by 8 bases, leaving 16 bases between them.

The CDR3 protein is CASSFPGGLYEQYF. The CDR3 DNA reads as TGTGCCAGCAGTTTTCCAGGGGGCTTATACGAGCAGTACTTC. The chain combines TRBV28 with TRBJ2-7, with 8 positions matching TRBD1. Germline V lookup: CDR1 MDHEN, CDR2 SYDVKM. The V and J ends lost 3 bases and 4 bases, in that order; junction bases with no gene match: 5. CDR3 size: 14 residues.

The chain has TRBV5-1 and TRBJ1-1; D ambiguous. Per the germline V gene, CDR1 is SGHRS and CDR2 is YFSETQ. V was clipped by 4 bases and J by 3 bases, with 13 bases between them. The CDR3 consists of 14 residues. The CDR3, as DNA: TGCGCCAGCAGCAAAGGGCCTAGCTACACTGAAGCTTTCTTT. Its protein is CASSKGPSYTEAFF.

The chain has TRBV4-1 and TRBJ2-6; 9 bases agree with TRBD2. V shed 6 bases and J 0 bases; nucleotides not matched to a gene: 9. Germline values: CDR1 MGHRA, CDR2 YSYEKL. CDR3 length: 18 amino acids. The CDR3 is CASSPGLAGRSGANVLTF. The CDR3 coding sequence is TGCGCCAGCAGTCCCGGCCTAGCGGGGCGCTCTGGGGCCAACGTCCTGACTTTC.

This sequence joins TRBV3-1 (or the pseudogene TRBV3-2) and TRBJ1-2; D gene uncertain. Germline V gene sequence: CDR1 LGHDT, CDR2 YNNKEL (reference sequence). The CDR3 runs 15 residues. With 1 base removed from V and 4 bases from J, the gap between germline ends came to 13 bases. The CDR3, as DNA: TGTGCCAGCAGCCAAGGGGGAGGAGCGCCCTATGGCTACACCTTC. It is translated as CASSQGGGAPYGYTF.

The rearrangement links TRBV6-1 to TRBJ2-2; 11 bases match TRBD1. The CDR3 runs 16 residues. V dropped 4 bases and J dropped 5; count of bases not matched to a gene: 6. Germline V gene sequence: CDR1 MNHNS, CDR2 SASEGT. The CDR3 sequence: CASSGGQGARTGELFF. CDR3 DNA sequence: TGTGCCAGCAGTGGTGGACAGGGGGCGCGAACCGGGGAGCTGTTTTTT.

CDR3 sequence reads: CASSSEDRGVHPTEAFF. CDR3 DNA sequence: TGCGCCAGCAGCTCAGAGGACAGGGGGGTACATCCCACTGAAGCTTTCTTT. The J gene is TRBJ1-1, the V gene TRBV5-1; 10 bases agree with TRBD1. This CDR3 has 17 amino acids. The junction had 12 bases not matched to a gene; V was cut back by 3 bases and J by 4 bases. Germline-derived CDR1 and CDR2 are SGHRS and YFSETQ.

The chain employs TRBV6-5 and TRBJ2-3, with a tentative D call TRBD1 (5 bases). Germline assignment: CDR1 MNHEY and CDR2 SVGAGI. V lost 6 bases and J lost 4, with 11 bases in between. The CDR3 sequence is 13 residues long. The CDR3 loop is CASRKTASDTQYF. CDR3 nucleotide sequence: TGTGCCAGCAGGAAGACAGCCTCAGATACGCAGTATTTT.